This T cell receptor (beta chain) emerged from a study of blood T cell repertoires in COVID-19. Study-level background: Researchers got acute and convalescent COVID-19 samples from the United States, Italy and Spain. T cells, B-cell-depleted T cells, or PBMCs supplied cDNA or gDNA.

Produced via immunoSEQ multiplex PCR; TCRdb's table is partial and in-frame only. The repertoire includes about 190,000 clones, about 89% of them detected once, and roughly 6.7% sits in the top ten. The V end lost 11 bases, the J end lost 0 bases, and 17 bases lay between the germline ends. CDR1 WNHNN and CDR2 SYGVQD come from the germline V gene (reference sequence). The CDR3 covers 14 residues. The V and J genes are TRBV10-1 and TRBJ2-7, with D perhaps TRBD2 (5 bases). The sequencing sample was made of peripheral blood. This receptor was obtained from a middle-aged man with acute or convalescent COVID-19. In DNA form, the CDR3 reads TGCGCCCGCTTGGTTAGCGAGCGCTCCTACGAGCAGTACTTC. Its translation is CARLVSERSYEQYF.